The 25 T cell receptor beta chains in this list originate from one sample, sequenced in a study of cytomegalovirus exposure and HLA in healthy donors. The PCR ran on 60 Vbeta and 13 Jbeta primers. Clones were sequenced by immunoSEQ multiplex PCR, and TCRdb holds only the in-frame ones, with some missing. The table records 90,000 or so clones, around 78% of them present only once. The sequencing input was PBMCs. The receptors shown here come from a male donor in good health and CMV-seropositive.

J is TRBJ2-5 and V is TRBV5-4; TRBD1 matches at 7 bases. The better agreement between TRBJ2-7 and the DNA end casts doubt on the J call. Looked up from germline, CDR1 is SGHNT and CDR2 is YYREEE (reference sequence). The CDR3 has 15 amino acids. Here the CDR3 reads CASSTWSQGVYEQYF. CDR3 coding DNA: TGTGCCAGCAGTACTTGGTCTCAGGGGGTATACGAGCAGTACTTC.

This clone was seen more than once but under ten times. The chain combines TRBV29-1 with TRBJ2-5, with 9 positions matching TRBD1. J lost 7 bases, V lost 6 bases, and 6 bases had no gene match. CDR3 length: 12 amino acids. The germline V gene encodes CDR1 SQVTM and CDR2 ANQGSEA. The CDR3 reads CSVEDRGWTQYF. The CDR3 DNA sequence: TGCAGCGTGGAGGACAGGGGATGGACCCAGTACTTC.

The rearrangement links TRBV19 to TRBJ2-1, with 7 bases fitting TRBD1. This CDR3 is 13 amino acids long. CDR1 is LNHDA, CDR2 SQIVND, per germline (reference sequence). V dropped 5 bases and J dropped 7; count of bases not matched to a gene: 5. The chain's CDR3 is CASSFDRVNEQFF. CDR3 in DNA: TGTGCCAGTAGTTTCGACAGGGTGAATGAGCAGTTCTTC.

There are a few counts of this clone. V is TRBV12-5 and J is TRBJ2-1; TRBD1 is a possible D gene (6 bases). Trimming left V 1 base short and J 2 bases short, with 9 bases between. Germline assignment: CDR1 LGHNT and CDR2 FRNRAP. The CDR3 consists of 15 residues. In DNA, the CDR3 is TGTGCTAGTGGTTTGGCTAGGACAGCCTACAATGAGCAGTTCTTC. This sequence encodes CASGLARTAYNEQFF.

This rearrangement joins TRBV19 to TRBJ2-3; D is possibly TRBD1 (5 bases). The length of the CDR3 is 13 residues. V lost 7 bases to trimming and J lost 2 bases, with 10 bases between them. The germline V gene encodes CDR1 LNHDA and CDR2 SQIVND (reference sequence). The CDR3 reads CASNQGYTDTQYF. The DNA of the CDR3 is TGTGCCAGTAATCAGGGCTACACAGATACGCAGTATTTT.

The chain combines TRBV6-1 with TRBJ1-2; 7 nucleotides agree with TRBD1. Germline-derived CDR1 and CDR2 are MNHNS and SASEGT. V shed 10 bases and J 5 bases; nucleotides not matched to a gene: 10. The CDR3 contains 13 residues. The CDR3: CANYRAGGYGYTF. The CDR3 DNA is TGTGCCAACTACCGCGCAGGGGGATATGGCTACACCTTC.

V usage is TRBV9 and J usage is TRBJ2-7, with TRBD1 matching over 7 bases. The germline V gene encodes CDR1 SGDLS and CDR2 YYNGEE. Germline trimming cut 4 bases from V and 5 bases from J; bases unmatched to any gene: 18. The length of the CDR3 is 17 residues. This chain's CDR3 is CASSPHYLDREGNEQYF. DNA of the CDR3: TGTGCCAGCAGCCCCCATTATCTAGACAGGGAAGGAAACGAGCAGTACTTC.

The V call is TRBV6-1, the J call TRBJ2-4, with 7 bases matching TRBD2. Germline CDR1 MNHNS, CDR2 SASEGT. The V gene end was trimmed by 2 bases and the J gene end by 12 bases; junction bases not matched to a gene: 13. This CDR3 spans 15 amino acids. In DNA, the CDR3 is TGTGCCAGCAGTGAATTTGGTCCGCACGGGGGGAATCAGTACTTC. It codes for CASSEFGPHGGNQYF.

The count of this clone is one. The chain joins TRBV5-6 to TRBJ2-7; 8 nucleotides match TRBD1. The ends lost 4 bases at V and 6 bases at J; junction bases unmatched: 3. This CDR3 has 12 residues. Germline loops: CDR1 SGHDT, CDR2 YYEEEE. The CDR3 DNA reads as TGTGCCAGCAGCAACGGACAGGGCGAGCAGTACTTC. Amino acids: CASSNGQGEQYF.

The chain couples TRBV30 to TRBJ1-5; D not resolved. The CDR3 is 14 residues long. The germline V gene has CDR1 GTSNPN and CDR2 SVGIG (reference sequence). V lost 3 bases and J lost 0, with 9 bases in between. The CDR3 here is CAWSQQSSNQPQHF. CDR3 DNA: TGTGCCTGGAGCCAACAGAGTAGCAATCAGCCCCAGCATTTT. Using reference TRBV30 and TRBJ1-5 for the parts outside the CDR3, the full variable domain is SQTIHQWPATLVQPVGSPLSLECTVEGTSNPNLYWYRQAAGRGLQLLFYSVGIGQISSEVPQNLSASRPQDRQFILSSKKLLLSDSGFYLCAWSQQSSNQPQHFGDGTRLSIL.

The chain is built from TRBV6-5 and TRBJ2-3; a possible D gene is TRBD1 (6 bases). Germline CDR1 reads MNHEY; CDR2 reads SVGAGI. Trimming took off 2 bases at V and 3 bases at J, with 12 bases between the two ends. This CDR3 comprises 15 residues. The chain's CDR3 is CASSYADSRTDTQYF. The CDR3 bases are TGTGCCAGCAGTTACGCGGACAGTAGGACAGATACGCAGTATTTT.

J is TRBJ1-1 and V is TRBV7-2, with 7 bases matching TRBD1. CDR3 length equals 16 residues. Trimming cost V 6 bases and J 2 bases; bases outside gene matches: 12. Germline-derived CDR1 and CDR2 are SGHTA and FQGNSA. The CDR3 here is CASRPTRTGSNTEAFF. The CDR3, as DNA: TGTGCCAGCAGGCCCACAAGGACAGGTTCTAACACTGAAGCTTTCTTT.

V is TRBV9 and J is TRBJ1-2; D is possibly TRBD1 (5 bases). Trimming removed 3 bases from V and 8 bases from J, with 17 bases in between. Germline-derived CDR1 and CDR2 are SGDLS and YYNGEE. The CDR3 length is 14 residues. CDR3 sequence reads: CASSAGGSFDGYTF. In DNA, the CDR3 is TGTGCCAGCAGCGCGGGGGGGTCCTTCGACGGCTACACCTTC.

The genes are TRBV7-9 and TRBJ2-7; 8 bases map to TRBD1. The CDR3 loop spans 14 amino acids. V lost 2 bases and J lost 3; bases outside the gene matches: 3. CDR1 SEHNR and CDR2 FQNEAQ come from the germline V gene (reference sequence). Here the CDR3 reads CASSLPGQDYEQYF. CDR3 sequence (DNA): TGTGCCAGCAGCTTACCGGGACAGGACTACGAGCAGTACTTC.

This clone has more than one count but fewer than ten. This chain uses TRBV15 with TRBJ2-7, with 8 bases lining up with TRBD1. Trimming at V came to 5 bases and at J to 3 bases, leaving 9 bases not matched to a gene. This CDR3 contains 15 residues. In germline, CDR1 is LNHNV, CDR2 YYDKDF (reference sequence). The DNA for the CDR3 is TGTGCCACCAGCGAAGGGACAGGAATGAGCTACGAGCAGTACTTC. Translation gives CATSEGTGMSYEQYF. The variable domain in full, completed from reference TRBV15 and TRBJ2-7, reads DAMVIQNPRYQVTQFGKPVTLSCSQTLNHNVMYWYQQKSSQAPKLLFHYYDKDFNNEADTPDNFQSRRPNTSFCFLDIRSPGLGDTAMYLCATSEGTGMSYEQYFGPGTRLTVT.

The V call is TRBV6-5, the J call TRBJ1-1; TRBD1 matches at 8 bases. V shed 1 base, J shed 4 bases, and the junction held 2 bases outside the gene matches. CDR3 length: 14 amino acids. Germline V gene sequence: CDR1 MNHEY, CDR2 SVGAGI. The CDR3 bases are TGTGCCAGCAGTTACTACAGGGGGAGCACTGAAGCTTTCTTT. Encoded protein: CASSYYRGSTEAFF.

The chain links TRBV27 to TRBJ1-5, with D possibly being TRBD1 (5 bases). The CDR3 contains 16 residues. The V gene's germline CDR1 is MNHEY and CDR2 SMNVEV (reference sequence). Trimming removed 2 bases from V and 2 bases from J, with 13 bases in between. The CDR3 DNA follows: TGTGCCAGCAGTTTAAACAGGCCCCAGGGCAATCAGCCCCAGCATTTT. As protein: CASSLNRPQGNQPQHF.

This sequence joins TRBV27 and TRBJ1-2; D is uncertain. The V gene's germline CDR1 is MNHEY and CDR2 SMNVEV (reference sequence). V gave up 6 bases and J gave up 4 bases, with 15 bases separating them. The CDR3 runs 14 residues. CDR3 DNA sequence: TGTGCCAGCAGAAAGCCCGGGGAGGGCTATGGCTACACCTTC. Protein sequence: CASRKPGEGYGYTF.

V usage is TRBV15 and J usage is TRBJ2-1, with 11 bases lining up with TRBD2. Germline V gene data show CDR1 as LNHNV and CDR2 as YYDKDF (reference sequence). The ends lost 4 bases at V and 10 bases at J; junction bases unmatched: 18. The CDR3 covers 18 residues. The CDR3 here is CATSNKTLLAGDRGEQFF. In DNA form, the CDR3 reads TGTGCCACCAGCAATAAGACCTTACTAGCGGGAGATCGGGGCGAGCAGTTCTTC.

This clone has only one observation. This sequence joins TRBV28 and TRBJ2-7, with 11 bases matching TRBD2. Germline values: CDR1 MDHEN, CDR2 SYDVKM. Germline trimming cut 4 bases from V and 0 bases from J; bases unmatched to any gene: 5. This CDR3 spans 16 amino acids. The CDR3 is CASSSIAGGISYEQYF. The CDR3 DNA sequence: TGTGCCAGCAGTTCGATAGCGGGAGGGATCTCCTACGAGCAGTACTTC.

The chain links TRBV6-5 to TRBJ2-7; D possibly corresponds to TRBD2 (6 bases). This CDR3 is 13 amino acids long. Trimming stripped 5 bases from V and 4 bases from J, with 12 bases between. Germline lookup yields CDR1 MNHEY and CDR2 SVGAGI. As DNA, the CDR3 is TGTGCCAGCAGTCCAATGGGGGGATACGAGCAGTACTTC. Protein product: CASSPMGGYEQYF.

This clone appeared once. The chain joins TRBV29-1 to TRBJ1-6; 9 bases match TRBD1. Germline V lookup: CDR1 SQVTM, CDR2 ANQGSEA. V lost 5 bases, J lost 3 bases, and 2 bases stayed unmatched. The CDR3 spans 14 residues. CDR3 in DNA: TGCAGCGTTCAGGGACAGGGCTATAATTCACCCCTCCACTTT. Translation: CSVQGQGYNSPLHF.

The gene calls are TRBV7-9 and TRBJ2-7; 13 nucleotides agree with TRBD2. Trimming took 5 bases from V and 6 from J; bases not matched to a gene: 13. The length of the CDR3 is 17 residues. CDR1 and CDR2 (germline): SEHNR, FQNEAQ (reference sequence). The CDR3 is CASSPGLAGALGAEQYF. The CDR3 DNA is TGTGCCAGCAGCCCCGGACTAGCGGGGGCCCTTGGGGCCGAGCAGTACTTC.

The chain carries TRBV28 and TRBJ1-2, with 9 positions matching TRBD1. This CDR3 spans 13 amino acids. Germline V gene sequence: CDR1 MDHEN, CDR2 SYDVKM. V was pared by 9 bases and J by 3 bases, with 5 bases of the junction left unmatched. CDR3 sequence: CASTTGGDYGYTF. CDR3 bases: TGTGCCAGTACGACAGGGGGAGACTATGGCTACACCTTC.

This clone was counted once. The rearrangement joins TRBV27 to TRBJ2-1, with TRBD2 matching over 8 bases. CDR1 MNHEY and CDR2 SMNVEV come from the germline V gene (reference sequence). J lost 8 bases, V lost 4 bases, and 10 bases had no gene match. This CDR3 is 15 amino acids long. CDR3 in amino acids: CASSSPGLAAHEQFF. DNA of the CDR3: TGTGCCAGCAGTTCCCCAGGACTAGCCGCACATGAGCAGTTCTTC.